This T cell receptor beta chain is drawn from a study of Graves' ophthalmopathy and Graves' hyperthyroidism. The study's findings and limits: With just over 70% sensitivity and 72.22% specificity, the model predicted ophthalmopathy progression.

Worth noting for this clonotype: Its specificity is unknown.

Amplified material comprised TCR beta CDR3 regions derived from RNA transcripts. First-round RT-PCR with HTBI primers preceded a second-round multiplex PCR. TCRdb called the multiplex PCR reads again in MiXCR, with one record for every CDR3 protein. The sample has about 740,000 distinct CDR3 sequences, 40% seen once. The CDR3 is 13 residues long. Germline-derived CDR1 and CDR2 are LNHDA and SQIVND (reference sequence). The V gene lost 2 bases and the J gene lost 4 bases, with 9 bases spanning the gap. Sequenced material: peripheral blood. V and J are TRBV19 and TRBJ2-7; D remains ambiguous. This clonotype was obtained from an adult man with Graves' ophthalmopathy. The CDR3 here is CASSILQDYEQYF. The CDR3 DNA follows: TGTGCCAGTAGTATACTTCAGGATTACGAGCAGTACTTC. The whole variable domain, filled in from reference TRBV19 and TRBJ2-7, reads DGGITQSPKYLFRKEGQNVTLSCEQNLNHDAMYWYRQDPGQGLRLIYYSQIVNDFQKGDIAEGYSVSREKKESFPLTVTSAQKNPTAFYLCASSILQDYEQYFGPGTRLTVT.